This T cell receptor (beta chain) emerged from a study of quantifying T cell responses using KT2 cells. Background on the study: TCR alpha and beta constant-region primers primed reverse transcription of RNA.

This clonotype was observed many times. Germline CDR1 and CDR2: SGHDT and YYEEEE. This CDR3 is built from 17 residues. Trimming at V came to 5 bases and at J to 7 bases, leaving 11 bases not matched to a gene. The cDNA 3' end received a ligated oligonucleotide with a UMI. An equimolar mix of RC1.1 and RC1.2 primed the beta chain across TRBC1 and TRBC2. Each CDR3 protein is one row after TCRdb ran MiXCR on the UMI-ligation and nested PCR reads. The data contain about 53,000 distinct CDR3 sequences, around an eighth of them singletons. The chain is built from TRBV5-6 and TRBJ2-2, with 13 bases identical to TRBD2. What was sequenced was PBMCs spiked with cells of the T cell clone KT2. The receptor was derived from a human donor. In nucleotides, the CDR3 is TGTGCCAGCAGTTATAGGACTAGCGGGAGTTCGAGCGGGGAGCTGTTTTTT. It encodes CASSYRTSGSSSGELFF. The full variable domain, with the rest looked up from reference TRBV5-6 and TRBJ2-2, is DAGVTQSPTHLIKTRGQQVTLRCSPKSGHDTVSWYQQALGQGPQFIFQYYEEEERQRGNFPDRFSGHQFPNYSSELNVNALLLGDSALYLCASSYRTSGSSSGELFFGEGSRLTVL.